A selection of T cell receptor beta chains follows, all from one sample in a study of blood T cell repertoires in COVID-19. The assay was immunoSEQ multiplex PCR, and TCRdb's table has in-frame clones only and misses some. The data hold about 400,000 clones, with about 90% observed a single time. The sequencing sample was made of PBMCs or T cells enriched from blood (not recorded which). These receptors were taken from a woman under 40 who had recovered from COVID-19. Each CDR3 is given with its conserved first and last residue. The order of the fields is clone size, J gene, V gene, D gene, CDR3 protein, CDR3 DNA. A D gene is named only where the DNA matches it firmly. Only part of the rows carry a size: once, few, many, or a class if the clone is expanded.

. | TRBJ2-6 | TRBV4-3 | TRBD1 | CASSQDGQGRTGANVLTF | TGCGCCAGCAGCCAAGATGGACAGGGGCGGACTGGGGCCAACGTCCTGACTTTC
. | TRBJ2-3 | TRBV9 | TRBD2 | CASSVEPSGGATDTQYF | TGTGCCAGCAGCGTAGAACCTAGCGGGGGGGCGACAGATACGCAGTATTTT
. | TRBJ1-2 | TRBV5-1 | TRBD1 | CASSWNQGGYGYTF | TGCGCCAGCAGCTGGAACCAGGGGGGCTATGGCTACACCTTC
. | TRBJ1-3 | TRBV29-1 | . | CSALLLSSGNTIYF | TGCAGCGCTCTCCTTCTGAGCTCTGGAAACACCATATATTTT
. | TRBJ1-1 | TRBV28 | TRBD1 | CASTGPKGQGLEAFF | TGTGCCAGCACCGGACCGAAGGGACAGGGGCTGGAAGCTTTCTTT
. | TRBJ2-3 | TRBV5-1 | TRBD1 | CASSLGTGSIDTQYF | TGCGCCAGCAGCTTAGGGACAGGGAGCATAGATACGCAGTATTTT
. | TRBJ2-7 | TRBV10-2 | TRBD2 | CASILAGGSTYEQYF | TGCGCCAGCATCCTAGCGGGAGGGTCCACCTACGAGCAGTACTTC
few | TRBJ2-7 | TRBV5-4 | . | CASSPQGQSHEQYF | TGTGCCAGCAGCCCTCAAGGACAATCCCACGAGCAGTACTTC
. | TRBJ1-6 | TRBV30 | . | CAWSVIGTRNSPLHF | TGTGCCTGGAGTGTAATTGGGACAAGGAATTCACCCCTCCACTTT
. | TRBJ1-5 | TRBV9 | . | CASSASGSGNQPQHF | TGTGCCAGCAGCGCCTCAGGGTCGGGCAATCAGCCCCAGCATTTT
. | TRBJ2-5 | TRBV5-1 | TRBD1 | CASSLGTGVGETQYF | TGCGCCAGCAGCTTGGGGACAGGGGTAGGAGAGACCCAGTACTTC
. | TRBJ2-7 | TRBV9 | TRBD2 | CASSLGGGDEQYF | TGTGCCAGCAGCCTAGGTGGGGGGGACGAGCAGTACTTC
. | TRBJ2-7 | TRBV11-2 | . | CAASRGPYEQYF | TGTGCCGCCTCAAGGGGTCCCTACGAGCAGTACTTC
. | TRBJ1-5 | TRBV5-1 | TRBD1 | CASAKGQGDQPQHF | TGCGCCAGCGCTAAGGGACAGGGTGATCAGCCCCAGCATTTT
. | TRBJ1-3 | TRBV18 | TRBD1 | CASTPTGGSGNTIYF | TGTGCCAGCACACCGACAGGGGGCAGTGGAAACACCATATATTTT
few | TRBJ1-2 | TRBV7-9 | . | CASSTRGGESYGYTF | TGTGCCAGCAGCACTCGGGGAGGGGAAAGCTATGGCTACACCTTC
once | TRBJ1-1 | TRBV2 | . | CASRGNEAFF | TGTGCCAGCAGGGGCAATGAAGCTTTCTTT
once | TRBJ1-1 | TRBV27 | . | CASSNLGSRNTEAFF | TGTGCCAGCAGTAACCTCGGGAGTCGGAACACTGAAGCTTTCTTT
many | TRBJ1-2 | TRBV5-1 | TRBD1 | CASSGGQGDYGYTF | TGCGCCAGCAGCGGGGGACAGGGGGACTATGGCTACACCTTC
. | TRBJ2-7 | TRBV7-8 | . | CASSLTESYEQYF | TGTGCCAGCAGCCTGACAGAATCCTACGAGCAGTACTTC
. | TRBJ1-4 | TRBV4-1 | . | CASSQVSDRLGKLFF | TGCGCCAGCAGCCAAGTCAGCGACCGACTAGGAAAACTGTTTTTT
. | TRBJ1-4 | TRBV27 | . | CASSATVATNEKLFF | TGTGCCAGCAGTGCTACAGTTGCAACTAATGAAAAACTGTTTTTT
once | TRBJ1-5 | TRBV19 | . | CASSVGRSPQHF | TGTGCCAGTAGTGTCGGTAGATCACCCCAGCATTTT
. | TRBJ2-1 | TRBV9 | . | CASSVVGGSTEQFF | TGTGCCAGCAGCGTCGTGGGGGGATCCACTGAGCAGTTCTTC
once | TRBJ1-4 | TRBV5-1 | . | CASSLGVSFATNEKLFF | TGCGCCAGCAGCTTGGGAGTGTCCTTTGCAACTAATGAAAAACTGTTTTTT
. | TRBJ1-1 | TRBV24-1 | . | CATSGAGSGLNTEAFF | TGTGCCACCAGTGGGGCAGGGTCCGGTTTGAACACTGAAGCTTTCTTT
. | TRBJ2-2 | TRBV30 | TRBD1 | CAWTLPDRERTGELFF | TGTGCCTGGACCCTCCCGGACAGGGAGAGGACCGGGGAGCTGTTTTTT
few | TRBJ1-1 | TRBV10-1 | TRBD1 | CASSETTGVITEAFF | TGCGCCAGCAGTGAGACGACAGGGGTTATAACTGAAGCTTTCTTT
. | TRBJ2-7 | TRBV9 | TRBD1 | CASSVAGQGLGEQYF | TGTGCCAGCAGCGTAGCGGGACAGGGCCTAGGGGAGCAGTACTTC
. | TRBJ2-2 | TRBV5-1 | TRBD2 | CASSFAGEGTGELFF | TGCGCCAGCAGCTTTGCGGGAGAAGGCACCGGGGAGCTGTTTTTT
. | TRBJ1-4 | TRBV7-9 | . | CASSSTGNVANEKLFF | TGTGCCAGCAGCAGTACAGGGAACGTCGCTAATGAAAAACTGTTTTTT
. | TRBJ1-2 | TRBV6-5 | . | CASSSSGAQNYGYTF | TGTGCCAGCAGTTCTTCAGGGGCACAAAACTATGGCTACACCTTC
. | TRBJ1-4 | TRBV28 | . | CASSSLQGFVGLFF | TGTGCCAGCAGTTCGTTACAGGGTTTCGTTGGACTGTTTTTT
. | TRBJ2-7 | TRBV11-2 | . | CASSLRGYYEQYF | TGTGCCAGCAGCTTACGGGGGTACTACGAGCAGTACTTC
few | TRBJ2-1 | TRBV4-2 | TRBD2 | CASSQDGSGMSSYNEQFF | TGTGCCAGCAGCCAAGATGGTAGCGGGATGAGCTCCTACAATGAGCAGTTCTTC
. | TRBJ1-5 | TRBV7-2 | . | CASSFGGGSGNQPQHF | TGTGCCAGCAGCTTCGGCGGGGGGAGTGGCAATCAGCCCCAGCATTTT
. | TRBJ2-5 | TRBV30 | . | CAWSVPPQWETQYF | TGTGCCTGGAGTGTACCGCCTCAGTGGGAGACCCAGTACTTC
. | TRBJ1-1 | TRBV29-1 | . | CSVELALNTEAFF | TGCAGCGTTGAGCTGGCCTTGAACACTGAAGCTTTCTTT
. | TRBJ2-7 | TRBV10-3 | TRBD1 | CAISGMGQGDYEQYF | TGTGCCATCAGTGGAATGGGACAGGGGGACTACGAGCAGTACTTC
. | TRBJ1-5 | TRBV6-6 | TRBD1 | CASSPYTGGVQPQHF | TGTGCCAGCAGTCCATACACAGGGGGCGTTCAGCCCCAGCATTTT
. | TRBJ2-7 | TRBV3-1/TRBV3-2 | . | CASSQDHPRAYEQYF | TGTGCCAGCAGCCAAGATCATCCCAGGGCCTACGAGCAGTACTTC
once | TRBJ1-6 | TRBV5-4 | TRBD1 | CASSLNRGSSYNSPLHF | TGTGCCAGCAGCTTGAACAGGGGTAGCTCCTATAATTCACCCCTCCACTTT
. | TRBJ2-2 | TRBV19 | TRBD2 | CASTKLAGDLTGELFF | TGTGCCAGTACTAAACTAGCGGGGGACCTCACCGGGGAGCTGTTTTTT
. | TRBJ2-3 | TRBV5-1 | . | CASSLGSRSTDTQYF | TGCGCCAGCAGCTTGGGTAGCCGAAGCACAGATACGCAGTATTTT
. | TRBJ1-3 | TRBV7-9 | . | CASTPGIQENTIYF | TGTGCCAGCACCCCCGGGATCCAGGAAAACACCATATATTTT
. | TRBJ1-1 | TRBV30 | . | CAWSPPSWNTEAFF | TGTGCCTGGAGTCCTCCCTCCTGGAACACTGAAGCTTTCTTT
. | TRBJ1-2 | TRBV7-9 | . | CASSPHTAYGYTF | TGTGCCAGCAGCCCCCACACAGCTTATGGCTACACCTTC
. | TRBJ1-2 | TRBV5-1 | TRBD1 | CASSPGTGRGYTF | TGCGCCAGCAGCCCCGGGACAGGGCGAGGCTACACCTTC
. | TRBJ1-3 | TRBV10-3 | . | CAISAGNTIYF | TGTGCCATCAGTGCCGGGAACACCATATATTTT
. | TRBJ2-5 | TRBV18 | . | CASSPRGAMGGETQYF | TGTGCCAGCTCACCCCGGGGGGCCATGGGTGGAGAGACCCAGTACTTC
. | TRBJ1-2 | TRBV28 | TRBD1 | CASSLKFEGAVGYGYTF | TGTGCCAGCAGTTTAAAGTTTGAGGGGGCTGTGGGCTATGGCTACACCTTC